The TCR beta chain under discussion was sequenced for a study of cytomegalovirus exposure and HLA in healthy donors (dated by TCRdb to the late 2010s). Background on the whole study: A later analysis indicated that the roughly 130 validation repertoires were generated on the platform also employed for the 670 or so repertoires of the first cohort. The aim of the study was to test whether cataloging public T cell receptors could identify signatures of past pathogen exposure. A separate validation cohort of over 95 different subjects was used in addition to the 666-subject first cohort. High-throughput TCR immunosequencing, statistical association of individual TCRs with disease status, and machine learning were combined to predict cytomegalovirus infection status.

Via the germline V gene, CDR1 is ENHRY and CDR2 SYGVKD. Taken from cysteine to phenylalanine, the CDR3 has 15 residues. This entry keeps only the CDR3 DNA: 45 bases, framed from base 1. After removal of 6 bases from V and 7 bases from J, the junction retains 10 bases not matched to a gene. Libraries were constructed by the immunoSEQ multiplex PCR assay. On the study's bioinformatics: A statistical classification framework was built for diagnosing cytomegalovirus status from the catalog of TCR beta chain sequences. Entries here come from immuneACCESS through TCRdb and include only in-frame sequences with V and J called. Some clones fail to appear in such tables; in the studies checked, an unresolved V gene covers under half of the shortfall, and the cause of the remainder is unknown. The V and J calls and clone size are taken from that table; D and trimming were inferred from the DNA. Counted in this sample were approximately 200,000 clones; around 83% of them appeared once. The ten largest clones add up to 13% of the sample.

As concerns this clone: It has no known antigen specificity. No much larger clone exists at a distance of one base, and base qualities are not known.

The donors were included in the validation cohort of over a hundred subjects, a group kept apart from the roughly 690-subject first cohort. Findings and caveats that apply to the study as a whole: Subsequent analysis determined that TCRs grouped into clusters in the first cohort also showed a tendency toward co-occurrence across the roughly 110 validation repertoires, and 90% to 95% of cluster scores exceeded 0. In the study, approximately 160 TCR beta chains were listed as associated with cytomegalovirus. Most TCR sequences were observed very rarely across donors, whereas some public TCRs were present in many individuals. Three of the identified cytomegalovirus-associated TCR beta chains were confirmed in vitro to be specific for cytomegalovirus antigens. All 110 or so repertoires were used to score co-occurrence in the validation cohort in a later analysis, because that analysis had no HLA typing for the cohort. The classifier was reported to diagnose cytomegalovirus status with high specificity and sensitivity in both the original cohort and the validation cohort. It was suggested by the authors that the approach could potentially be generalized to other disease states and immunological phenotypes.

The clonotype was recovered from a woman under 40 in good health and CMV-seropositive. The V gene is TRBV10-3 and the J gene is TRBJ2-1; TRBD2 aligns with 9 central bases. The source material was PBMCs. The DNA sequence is TGTGCCATCAGGGCTAATAGCGGGAGAGGAAATGAGCAGTTCTTC. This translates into CAIRANSGRGNEQFF.